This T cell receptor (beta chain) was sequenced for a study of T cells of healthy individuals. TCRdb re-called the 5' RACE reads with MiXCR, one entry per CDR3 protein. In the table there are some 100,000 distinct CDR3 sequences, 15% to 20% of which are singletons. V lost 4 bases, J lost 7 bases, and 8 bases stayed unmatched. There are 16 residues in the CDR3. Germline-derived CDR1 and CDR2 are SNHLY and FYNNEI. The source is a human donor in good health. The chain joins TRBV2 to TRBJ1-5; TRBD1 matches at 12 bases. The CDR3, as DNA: TGTGCCAGCAGTGTACAGGGACAGGGGGCAGGGCAGCCCCAGCATTTT. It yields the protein CASSVQGQGAGQPQHF.